This T cell receptor (beta chain) stems from a study of blood T cell repertoires in COVID-19. This CDR3 contains 14 residues. Unmatched junction bases numbered 10, after V lost 6 bases and J lost 6 bases. The germline gives CDR1 MNHEY, CDR2 SVGEGT. In the source study's methods: The assay estimated nucleated cells by amplifying reference gene primers. Assay used: immunoSEQ multiplex PCR; TCRdb lists only in-frame clones, some missing. V, J and clone size derive from that table, while D and trimming were established from the DNA sequence. This table has over 150,000 clones, roughly 87% appearing once. This receptor was identified in a man between 18 and 35 years old who had recovered from COVID-19. The sequenced material came from peripheral blood. The J gene is TRBJ1-2, the V gene TRBV6-2 or TRBV6-3; 7 nucleotides align to TRBD1. In nucleotides, the CDR3 is TGTGCCAGCAGCAGTGACAGGGAAGTACATGGCTACACCTTC. Its translation: CASSSDREVHGYTF.